Below, 31 T cell receptor beta chains from the same sample are listed, as sequenced in a study of cytomegalovirus exposure and HLA in healthy donors. It was with 60 Vbeta and 13 Jbeta primers that the PCR ran. The method was immunoSEQ multiplex PCR; TCRdb's version includes in-frame clones alone and lacks a portion of them. The table records 200,000 to 250,000 clones, roughly 80% of them present only once. The sample was PBMCs. These receptors were taken from a woman in her twenties or thirties in good health and CMV-seronegative.

This chain uses TRBV7-6 with TRBJ1-6; no reliable D call. The germline V gene encodes CDR1 SGHVS and CDR2 FNYEAQ. Trimming removed 5 bases from V and 7 bases from J, with 9 bases in between. This CDR3 region has 13 residues. CDR3 sequence (DNA): TGTGCCAGCAGCCACGGAGGCAATTCACCCCTCCACTTT. Its translation is CASSHGGNSPLHF.

This chain links TRBV5-1 with TRBJ2-7; no firm D call. Deletions cut 2 bases from V and 8 bases from J, with 17 bases between. Germline lookup yields CDR1 SGHRS and CDR2 YFSETQ. There are 14 residues in the CDR3. CDR3: CASSLGPNSYKQYF. DNA of the CDR3: TGCGCCAGCAGCTTAGGCCCAAACAGTTATAAGCAGTACTTC.

V is TRBV15 and J is TRBJ2-7, with 9 bases aligning to TRBD1. The CDR3 runs to 19 residues. The germline CDR1 and CDR2 sequences are LNHNV and YYDKDF (reference sequence). The V gene end was trimmed by 6 bases and the J gene end by 1 base; junction bases not matched to a gene: 19. This CDR3 reads CATRDTGTGHRLDSYEQYF. In nucleotides, the CDR3 is TGTGCCACCAGAGATACCGGGACAGGGCACCGCCTGGATTCCTACGAGCAGTACTTC. Drawing the rest from reference TRBV15 and TRBJ2-7, the complete variable domain is DAMVIQNPRYQVTQFGKPVTLSCSQTLNHNVMYWYQQKSSQAPKLLFHYYDKDFNNEADTPDNFQSRRPNTSFCFLDIRSPGLGDTAMYLCATRDTGTGHRLDSYEQYFGPGTRLTVT.

This rearrangement joins TRBV28 to TRBJ2-1, with TRBD2 as a possible D gene (6 bases). Trimming shortened V by 3 bases and J by 4 bases, and 13 bases separated the two germline ends. The CDR3 is made up of 15 amino acids. The V gene's germline CDR1 is MDHEN and CDR2 SYDVKM. CDR3 in amino acids: CASSFWGELYNEQFF. CDR3 DNA: TGTGCCAGCAGTTTCTGGGGGGAACTTTACAATGAGCAGTTCTTC.

Regarding this clone: Other DNA sequences in this sample translate to the same CDR3. V usage is TRBV5-1 and J usage is TRBJ2-7; TRBD1 matches 7 bases. CDR1 is SGHRS and CDR2 is YFSETQ in the germline V gene. This CDR3 spans 14 amino acids. The ends lost 0 bases at V and 2 bases at J; junction bases unmatched: 2. The CDR3, as DNA: TGCGCCAGCAGCTTGGGACAGGGCGCCTACGAGCAGTACTTC. It encodes CASSLGQGAYEQYF.

The chain has TRBV6-1 and TRBJ1-4, with 12 bases aligning to TRBD1. The J segment lost 8 bases and the V segment lost 4 bases, leaving 5 bases of the junction unmatched. The CDR3 extends over 15 amino acids. CDR1 is MNHNS and CDR2 is SASEGT in the germline V gene. CDR3 coding DNA: TGTGCCAGCAGTGGTACCGGGACAGGGGGCGAAAAACTGTTTTTT. This gives the protein CASSGTGTGGEKLFF.

The chain combines TRBV6-5 with TRBJ1-5; D is unresolved. The CDR3 is 14 amino acids. Germline V CDR1 and CDR2: MNHEY, SVGAGI. V was clipped by 0 bases and J by 1 base, with 4 bases between them. CDR3 amino acids: CASSYSRSNQPQHF. For the CDR3, the DNA is TGTGCCAGCAGTTACTCCCGGAGCAATCAGCCCCAGCATTTT.

The genes are TRBV19 and TRBJ2-7, with D unclear. The CDR3 totals 12 residues. V shed 5 bases and J shed 4 bases, with 9 bases lying between them. Per germline, CDR1 LNHDA and CDR2 SQIVND (reference sequence). CDR3 sequence reads: CASSQSSYEQYF. The CDR3 DNA sequence: TGTGCCAGTAGTCAATCCAGTTACGAGCAGTACTTC.

The chain has TRBV19 and TRBJ2-7, with TRBD1 matching 7 bases. V was clipped by 4 bases and J by 2 bases; unmatched bases: 8. The CDR3 sequence is 15 residues long. From germline, CDR1 is LNHDA and CDR2 SQIVND (reference sequence). CDR3 sequence: CASSTLDRPPYEQYF. CDR3 sequence (DNA): TGTGCCAGTAGTACGTTGGACAGGCCGCCCTACGAGCAGTACTTC.

This clone has just a few counts. The J gene is TRBJ1-6, the V gene TRBV5-4; 8 bases match TRBD1. Germline CDR1 is SGHNT and CDR2 is YYREEE (reference sequence). The CDR3 runs to 18 residues. Trimming took 0 bases from V and 3 from J; bases not matched to a gene: 8. CDR3 nucleotides: TGTGCCAGCAGCTTGGTTCCTACGGACAGGGTCTATAATTCACCCCTCCACTTT. Translating gives CASSLVPTDRVYNSPLHF.

The gene calls are TRBV9 and TRBJ2-5; 8 nucleotides line up with TRBD1. The CDR3 has 15 residues. The germline V gene has CDR1 SGDLS and CDR2 YYNGEE. Trimming took 3 bases from V and 5 from J; bases not matched to a gene: 9. Written as DNA, the CDR3 is TGTGCCAGCAGCGCGACAGGGGCACGGGGGGAGACCCAGTACTTC. Protein sequence: CASSATGARGETQYF.

The table lists this clone with a few counts. The chain carries TRBV5-1 and TRBJ1-6; D remains ambiguous. Germline V CDR1 and CDR2: SGHRS, YFSETQ. The CDR3 has 15 amino acids. The V end lost 5 bases, the J end lost 7 bases, and 16 bases lay between the germline ends. The CDR3 loop is CASRPDPPGNSPLHF. DNA for the CDR3: TGCGCCAGCAGACCGGACCCCCCGGGGAATTCACCCCTCCACTTT. The whole variable domain, filled in from reference TRBV5-1 and TRBJ1-6, reads KAGVTQTPRYLIKTRGQQVTLSCSPISGHRSVSWYQQTPGQGLQFLFEYFSETQRNKGNFPGRFSGRQFSNSRSEMNVSTLELGDSALYLCASRPDPPGNSPLHFGNGTRLTVT.

J is TRBJ2-5 and V is TRBV30, with a tentative D call TRBD1 (6 bases). V lost 7 bases, J lost 1 base, and 13 bases lay in between. The CDR3 runs to 13 residues. The germline CDR1 and CDR2 sequences are GTSNPN and SVGIG (reference sequence). CDR3 in DNA: TGTGCCTTCCCCGGACAGATCCAAGAGACCCAGTACTTC. Protein: CAFPGQIQETQYF.

The chain couples TRBV9 to TRBJ2-1, with 12 nucleotides matching TRBD2. The CDR3 is 19 residues long. V lost 0 bases to trimming and J lost 8 bases; unmatched junction nucleotides: 15. Germline CDR1 and CDR2: SGDLS and YYNGEE. CDR3 nucleotide sequence: TGTGCCAGCAGCGTAGCTCTAGCGGGGGGGCATGAAGGGTCCGATGAGCAGTTCTTC. It yields the protein CASSVALAGGHEGSDEQFF.

The V and J genes are TRBV10-3 and TRBJ1-1, with D possibly matching TRBD1 (6 bases). From germline, CDR1 is ENHRY and CDR2 SYGVKD. V was shortened by 3 bases and J by 0 bases, with 11 bases between the two germline ends. This CDR3 has 15 amino acids. CDR3 residues: CAISDRQVVNTEAFF. CDR3 bases: TGTGCCATCAGTGACCGACAGGTGGTGAACACTGAAGCTTTCTTT.

This chain joins TRBV11-2 and TRBJ2-1, with D possibly matching TRBD1 (5 bases). Deletions cut 4 bases from V and 4 bases from J, with 11 bases between. CDR3 size: 14 residues. Germline CDR1 SGHAT, CDR2 FQNNGV. The CDR3 loop reads CASSSPRQYNEQFF. For the CDR3, the DNA is TGTGCCAGCAGCTCCCCGAGACAGTACAATGAGCAGTTCTTC. Based on the CDR3 plus reference TRBV11-2 and TRBJ2-1, the full variable domain is EAGVAQSPRYKIIEKRQSVAFWCNPISGHATLYWYQQILGQGPKLLIQFQNNGVVDDSQLPKDRFSAERLKGVDSTLKIQPAKLEDSAVYLCASSSPRQYNEQFFGPGTRLTVL.

The rearrangement links TRBV19 to TRBJ2-5; no reliable D call. This CDR3 comprises 16 residues. The germline V gene has CDR1 LNHDA and CDR2 SQIVND (reference sequence). The V and J ends lost 3 bases and 2 bases respectively, with 16 bases between them. For the CDR3, the DNA is TGTGCCAGTAGTATCGGGTTGGGTCCGAATCAAGAGACCCAGTACTTC. Protein product: CASSIGLGPNQETQYF.

V gene TRBV27 combines with J gene TRBJ2-7; 8 bases fit TRBD1. V gave up 2 bases and J gave up 0 bases; unmatched junction bases: 6. The CDR3 totals 16 residues. Germline V gene lookup returns CDR1 MNHEY and CDR2 SMNVEV (reference sequence). The CDR3 reads CASSLGGRGLSYEQYF. For the CDR3, the DNA is TGTGCCAGCAGTTTAGGGGGCAGGGGGCTCTCCTACGAGCAGTACTTC.

Only one count was recorded for this clone. V gene TRBV5-1 combines with J gene TRBJ2-5; possible D gene TRBD2, 6 bases. CDR1 is SGHRS and CDR2 is YFSETQ in the germline V gene. The CDR3 is 13 amino acids. Trimming removed 4 bases at V and 2 bases at J, with 9 bases between. For the CDR3, the DNA is TGCGCCAGCAGCGGAGGGCCTCAAGAGACCCAGTACTTC. Residues: CASSGGPQETQYF.

The chain uses TRBV7-6 and TRBJ1-1; D is possibly TRBD1 (5 bases). Trimming removed 0 bases from V and 4 bases from J, with 12 bases in between. CDR1 and CDR2 from the germline V gene are SGHVS and FNYEAQ. This CDR3 has 15 residues. CDR3 bases: TGTGCCAGCAGCTTAGCGGGCGGGGGTATCACTGAAGCTTTCTTT. Translation gives CASSLAGGGITEAFF.

The V gene is TRBV27, the J gene TRBJ1-2, with 7 bases aligning to TRBD1. Germline CDR1 is MNHEY and CDR2 is SMNVEV (reference sequence). The CDR3 has 17 amino acids. Trimming took 6 bases from V and 5 from J; bases not matched to a gene: 18. The CDR3 sequence is CASRYRDSGTPSYGYTF. Here the CDR3 DNA reads TGTGCCAGCAGATACCGGGACAGTGGGACCCCTAGTTATGGCTACACCTTC.

The chain combines TRBV7-9 with TRBJ1-2; no reliable D call. The germline V and J ends were trimmed by 7 bases and 8 bases, with 17 bases remaining between them. Looked up from germline, CDR1 is SEHNR and CDR2 is FQNEAQ (reference sequence). CDR3 size: 13 residues. The CDR3 nucleotides read TGTGCCAGCACCTTTGGGGAGGTCGAGGGCTACACCTTC. Its protein product is CASTFGEVEGYTF.

The chain recombines TRBV27 with TRBJ1-5; D not certain. CDR1 and CDR2 (germline): MNHEY, SMNVEV (reference sequence). The CDR3 extends over 12 amino acids. Trimming removed 6 bases from V and 5 bases from J, with 8 bases in between. CDR3 protein: CASRAGDQPQHF. Written as DNA, the CDR3 is TGTGCCAGCAGGGCCGGGGATCAGCCCCAGCATTTT.

The chain carries TRBV7-9 and TRBJ1-2; D remains unclear. CDR1 is SEHNR and CDR2 is FQNEAQ in the germline V gene (reference sequence). V was pared by 1 base and J by 2 bases, with 14 bases between. The CDR3 spans 16 residues. CDR3 region: CASSLGLPGLNYGYTF. CDR3 nucleotides: TGTGCCAGCAGCTTAGGGTTACCGGGTCTGAACTATGGCTACACCTTC.

This clone was recorded once. The chain carries TRBV28 and TRBJ1-4; D remains ambiguous. Trimming took 0 bases from V and 7 from J, leaving 6 bases between them. The CDR3 runs to 13 residues. Germline assignment: CDR1 MDHEN and CDR2 SYDVKM. CDR3 in amino acids: CASSLWRGEKLFF. The CDR3 nucleotides are TGTGCCAGCAGTTTATGGAGAGGTGAAAAACTGTTTTTT.

The V call is TRBV7-2, the J call TRBJ1-3; TRBD1 might be the D (5 bases). This CDR3 region has 15 residues. Trimming removed 3 bases from V and 0 bases from J, with 9 bases in between. CDR1 is SGHTA and CDR2 is FQGNSA in the germline V gene. The CDR3 spells CASSLQGNSGNTIYF. The CDR3 coding sequence is TGTGCCAGCAGCTTGCAGGGAAACTCTGGAAACACCATATATTTT.

The chain is built from TRBV10-2 and TRBJ2-3, with D perhaps matching TRBD2 (6 bases). V lost 10 bases to trimming and J lost 4 bases, with 18 bases between them. This CDR3 is 14 amino acids long. In germline, CDR1 is WSHSY, CDR2 SAAADI. CDR3 loop: CATQKGGVADTQYF. The DNA of the CDR3 is TGCGCCACCCAAAAGGGCGGGGTTGCAGATACGCAGTATTTT.

The chain employs TRBV4-2 and TRBJ2-7, with 9 bases fitting TRBD1. V shed 3 bases, J shed 3 bases, and the junction held 9 bases outside the gene matches. Looked up from germline, CDR1 is LGHNA and CDR2 is YNFKEQ. This CDR3 region has 16 residues. The CDR3, as DNA: TGTGCCAGCAGCCAGTATCCCGGGACAGGGAGCTACGAGCAGTACTTC. Its protein is CASSQYPGTGSYEQYF.

The chain carries TRBV4-1 and TRBJ2-3, with TRBD2 matching over 10 bases. The V segment lost 5 bases and the J segment 1 base; nucleotides outside the gene matches: 9. Germline CDR1 MGHRA, CDR2 YSYEKL. The CDR3 has 17 residues. The CDR3 region is CASSFHLTSGGTDTQYF. The CDR3 DNA sequence: TGCGCCAGCAGCTTCCACCTTACTAGCGGGGGCACAGATACGCAGTATTTT.

The chain is built from TRBV30 and TRBJ2-7; D perhaps matches TRBD1 (6 bases). Trimming removed 5 bases from V and 6 bases from J, with 17 bases in between. The CDR3 has 13 amino acids. The germline V gene has CDR1 GTSNPN and CDR2 SVGIG (reference sequence). CDR3 in DNA: TGTGCCTGGCAGGGGTTTCTGGGGTGCGAGCAGTACTTC. This translates into CAWQGFLGCEQYF.

The chain employs TRBV27 and TRBJ2-3; 10 bases are a match to TRBD2. The germline CDR1 and CDR2 sequences are MNHEY and SMNVEV (reference sequence). This CDR3 spans 15 amino acids. V dropped 6 bases and J dropped 6; count of bases not matched to a gene: 9. DNA for the CDR3: TGTGCCAGCAGGCCCGGCCTAGCGGGAGTTGATACGCAGTATTTT. This codes for CASRPGLAGVDTQYF.